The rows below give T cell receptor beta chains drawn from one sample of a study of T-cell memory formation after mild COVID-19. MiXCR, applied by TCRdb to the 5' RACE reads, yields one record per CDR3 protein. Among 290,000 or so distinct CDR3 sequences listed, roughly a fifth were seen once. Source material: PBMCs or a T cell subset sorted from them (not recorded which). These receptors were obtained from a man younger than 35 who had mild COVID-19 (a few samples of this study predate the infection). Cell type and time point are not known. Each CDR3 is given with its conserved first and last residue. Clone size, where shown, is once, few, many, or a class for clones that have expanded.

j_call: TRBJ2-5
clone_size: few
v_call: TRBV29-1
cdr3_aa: CSVGVGETQYF

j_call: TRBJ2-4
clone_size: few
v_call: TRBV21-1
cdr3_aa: CASSTLDFAKNIQYF

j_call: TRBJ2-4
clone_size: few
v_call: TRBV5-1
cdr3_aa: CASSSTIAKNIQYF

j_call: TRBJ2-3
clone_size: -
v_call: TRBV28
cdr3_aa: CASSTASSGGAIDTQYF

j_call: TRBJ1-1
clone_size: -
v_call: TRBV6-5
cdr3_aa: CASSAPGSGATEAFF

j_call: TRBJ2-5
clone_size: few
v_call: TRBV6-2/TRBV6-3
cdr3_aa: CASRRFSGVQETQYF

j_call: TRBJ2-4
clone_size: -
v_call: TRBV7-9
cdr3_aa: CASSLAGLAKNIQYF

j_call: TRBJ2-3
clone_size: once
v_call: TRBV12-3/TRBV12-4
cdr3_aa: CASSLIASTDTQYF

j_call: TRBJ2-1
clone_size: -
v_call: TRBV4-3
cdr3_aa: CASSQAPGQFYNEQFF

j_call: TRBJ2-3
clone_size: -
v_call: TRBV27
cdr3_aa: CASSSTAGLAGGHTQYF

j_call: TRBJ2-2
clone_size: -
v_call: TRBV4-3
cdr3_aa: CASSQEAVRTGGTGELFF

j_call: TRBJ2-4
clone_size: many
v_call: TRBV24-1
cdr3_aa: CATSDPSLAKNIQYF

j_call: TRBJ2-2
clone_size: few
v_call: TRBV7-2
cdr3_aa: CASSQDTGELFF

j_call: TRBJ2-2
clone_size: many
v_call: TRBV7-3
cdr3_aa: CASSPYYLAGGMNTGELFF

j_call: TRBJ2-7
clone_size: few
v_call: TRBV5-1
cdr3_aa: CASKGGSLYSYEQYF

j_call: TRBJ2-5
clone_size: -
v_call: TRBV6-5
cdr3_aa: CASSRGASPETQYF

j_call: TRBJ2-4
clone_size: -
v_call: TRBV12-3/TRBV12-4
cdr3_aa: CASSFLRQGQYF

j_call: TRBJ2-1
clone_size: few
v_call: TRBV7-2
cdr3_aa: CASSLEWTSGALGQFF

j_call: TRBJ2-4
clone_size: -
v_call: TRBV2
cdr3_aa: CASSEVPGGDIQYF

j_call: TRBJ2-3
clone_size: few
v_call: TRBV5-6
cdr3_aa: CASSPAAPGTQYF

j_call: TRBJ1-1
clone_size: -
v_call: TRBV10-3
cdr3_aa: CAISGTGLMEAFF

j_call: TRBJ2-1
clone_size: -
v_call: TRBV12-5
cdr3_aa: CASGLWHNEQFF

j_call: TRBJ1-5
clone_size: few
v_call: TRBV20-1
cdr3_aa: CSARAGQSNQPQHF

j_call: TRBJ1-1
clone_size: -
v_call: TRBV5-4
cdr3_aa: CASSAHTGMNTEAFF

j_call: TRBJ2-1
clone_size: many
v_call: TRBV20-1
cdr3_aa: CSARDPAGAVYNEQFF

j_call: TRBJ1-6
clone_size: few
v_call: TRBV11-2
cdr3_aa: CASSVNGNSPLHF

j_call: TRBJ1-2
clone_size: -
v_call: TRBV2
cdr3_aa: CATGQGPSYGYTF

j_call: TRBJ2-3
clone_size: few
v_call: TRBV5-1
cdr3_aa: CASSLSTSGQTTDTQYF

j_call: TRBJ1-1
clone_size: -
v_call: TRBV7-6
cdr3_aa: CASSLELAGTVNTEAFF

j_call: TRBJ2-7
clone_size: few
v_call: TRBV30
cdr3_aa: CAWTWAGLQYF

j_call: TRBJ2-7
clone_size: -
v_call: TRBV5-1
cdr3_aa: CASSSSLGSPGAYEQYF

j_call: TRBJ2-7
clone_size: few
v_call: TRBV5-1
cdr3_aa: CASSRDRTYEQYF

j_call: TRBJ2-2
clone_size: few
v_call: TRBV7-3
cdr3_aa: CASSSRDRPTGELFF

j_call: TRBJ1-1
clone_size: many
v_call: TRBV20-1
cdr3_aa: CSARWSTEAFF

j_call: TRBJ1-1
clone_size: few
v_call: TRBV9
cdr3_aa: CASSVFGGPLTEAFF

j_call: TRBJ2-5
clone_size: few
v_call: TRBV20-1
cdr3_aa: CSAPRTDGGETQYF

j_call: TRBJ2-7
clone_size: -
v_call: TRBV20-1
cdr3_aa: CSADRGRNNEQYF